Only a few counts were recorded for the clone carrying this T cell receptor beta chain. The sample belongs to a study of T-cell reconstitution after alpha-beta-depleted transplantation in children. Preparing the TCRbeta library involved the use of unique molecular identifiers. Each CDR3 protein is one row after TCRdb ran MiXCR on the PCR reads. The sample holds about 250,000 distinct CDR3 sequences, 20% to 30% seen once. Germline V gives CDR1 SGHRS, CDR2 YFSETQ. The CDR3 consists of 19 residues. The V and J ends lost 3 bases and 6 bases, in that order; junction bases with no gene match: 14. The sample was PBMCs, mostly from graft donor cells, taken 360 days after TCRalphabeta/CD19-depleted stem cell transplant. This chain uses TRBV5-1 with TRBJ2-3; 15 bases are a match to TRBD2. This TCR was sampled from a female patient between 2 and 15 years old who had a stem cell transplant for congenital amegakaryocytic thrombocytopenia, so the T cells may come from the graft donor. The CDR3 loop is CASSSLLGLAGGYTDTQYF. CDR3 in DNA: TGCGCCAGCAGCTCGCTCTTGGGACTAGCGGGAGGATATACCGATACGCAGTATTTT. Full variable domain (rest looked up from reference TRBV5-1 and TRBJ2-3): KAGVTQTPRYLIKTRGQQVTLSCSPISGHRSVSWYQQTPGQGLQFLFEYFSETQRNKGNFPGRFSGRQFSNSRSEMNVSTLELGDSALYLCASSSLLGLAGGYTDTQYFGPGTRLTVL.